This TCR beta chain derives from a study of molecular identifiers for immune sequencing clone quantification. Points from the study as a whole: Over 98% of effector molecules, yet under 1% of naive-cell molecules, were held by clones above 20 RNA copies. Highly expanded clone sizes could be underestimated through barcode sharing by identical TCR molecules.

The CDR3 spans 16 residues. Trimming at V came to 5 bases and at J to 2 bases, leaving 7 bases not matched to a gene. Germline CDR1 is LNHDA and CDR2 is SQIVND (reference sequence). TCRdb analysed the PCR reads with MiXCR anew, one entry per CDR3 protein. The table lists some 320,000 distinct CDR3 sequences, over 20% of them singletons. There are many counts of this clonotype. Its antigen remains unidentified. V gene TRBV19 combines with J gene TRBJ2-3; 10 bases map to TRBD1. This TCR came from a human donor in good health. Some libraries in this study had Jurkat cell RNA spiked in. Sequencing used naive CD8+ T cells from blood, with Jurkat cell RNA spiked in. Indicated subset: FACS-sorted CD8+CD4-CCR7+CD45RA+ naive T cells. The DNA of the CDR3 is TGTGCCAGTAGTTTACGGGACAGGGGAGTCACAGATACGCAGTATTTT. It yields the protein CASSLRDRGVTDTQYF.